Presented here are 21 T cell receptor beta chains from one specimen sequenced in a study of breast tumors, draining lymph nodes, adjacent tissues. Samples came from axillary lymph nodes draining the breast cancer. TCRdb re-called the multiplex PCR reads with MiXCR, one entry per CDR3 protein. The sample shows approximately 250,000 distinct CDR3 sequences, 30% to 35% of them seen only once. Material for sequencing was axillary lymph node tissue. The receptor source for this set is a female donor with breast cancer. Some clones in this sample may be carry-over from other donors' samples.

The chain links TRBV29-1 to TRBJ1-2; 11 nucleotides line up with TRBD1. V lost 7 bases and J lost 7; bases outside the gene matches: 5. This CDR3 is 12 amino acids long. Per the germline V gene, CDR1 is SQVTM and CDR2 is ANQGSEA. The CDR3: CSGGQGAGGYTF. CDR3 sequence (DNA): TGCAGCGGTGGACAGGGGGCGGGTGGCTACACCTTC.

Ten or more counts support this clonotype. The chain uses TRBV7-2 and TRBJ2-1; D call uncertain. Germline V gene data show CDR1 as SGHTA and CDR2 as FQGNSA. The CDR3 has 13 residues. Trimming left V 3 bases short and J 3 bases short, with 6 bases between. As DNA, the CDR3 is TGTGCCAGCAGCTTGATTTTCTACAATGAGCAGTTCTTC. Translation gives CASSLIFYNEQFF.

The chain joins TRBV28 to TRBJ2-1, with D perhaps TRBD2 (5 bases). The V and J ends lost 8 bases and 9 bases respectively, with 14 bases between them. The CDR3 length is 12 residues. Germline V lookup: CDR1 MDHEN, CDR2 SYDVKM. The CDR3 sequence: CASYSTSGEQFF. CDR3 DNA sequence: TGTGCCAGCTACTCAACCAGCGGTGAGCAGTTCTTC.

The chain uses TRBV9 and TRBJ2-1; 11 bases match TRBD1. This CDR3 has 16 amino acids. Germline assignment: CDR1 SGDLS and CDR2 YYNGEE. V lost 4 bases, J lost 0 bases, and 3 bases stayed unmatched. The CDR3 DNA follows: TGTGCCAGCAGCAGAGGACAGGGGGCCTCCTACAATGAGCAGTTCTTC. Protein sequence: CASSRGQGASYNEQFF.

This clonotype was detected only a few times. The J gene is TRBJ2-7, the V gene TRBV11-2; D is ambiguous. Germline-derived CDR1 and CDR2 are SGHAT and FQNNGV. Trimming took off 4 bases at V and 2 bases at J, with 24 bases between the two ends. The CDR3 runs 18 residues. CDR3 in amino acids: CASSSQALGRGAAYEQYF. The CDR3 DNA follows: TGTGCCAGCAGCTCGCAGGCTTTAGGTCGCGGAGCAGCCTACGAGCAGTACTTC.

This clonotype was seen repeatedly, ten times or more. The chain joins TRBV12-3 or TRBV12-4 to TRBJ2-1; D could derive from TRBD1 or TRBD2 (5 bases each). Trimming shortened V by 3 bases and J by 8 bases, and 17 bases separated the two germline ends. The CDR3 loop spans 15 amino acids. The CDR3 protein is CASSFGNIGAHEQFF. CDR3 nucleotide sequence: TGTGCCAGCAGTTTTGGCAATATCGGGGCGCATGAGCAGTTCTTC.

The CDR3 loop reads CSAKGTSGNTIYF. CDR3 nucleotides: TGCAGCGCGAAGGGGACTAGCGGAAACACCATATATTTT. The genes are TRBV29-1 and TRBJ1-3; a possible D gene is TRBD1 (5 bases). This CDR3 spans 13 amino acids. V was clipped by 7 bases and J by 4 bases, with 14 bases between them. The germline gives CDR1 SQVTM, CDR2 ANQGSEA.

This clonotype was seen at least ten times. The chain uses TRBV29-1 and TRBJ2-7; TRBD1 agrees at 7 bases. J was trimmed by 1 base and V by 4 bases; bases with no gene match: 7. This CDR3 is 14 amino acids long. Per germline, CDR1 SQVTM and CDR2 ANQGSEA. CDR3 sequence reads: CSVVGQESSYEQYF. The DNA for the CDR3 is TGCAGCGTTGTAGGACAGGAGTCTTCCTACGAGCAGTACTTC.

The sample holds many counts of this clonotype. V and J are TRBV30 and TRBJ2-5, with 10 bases fitting TRBD2. Germline V gives CDR1 GTSNPN, CDR2 SVGIG (reference sequence). The CDR3 totals 13 residues. V gave up 8 bases and J gave up 5 bases; unmatched junction bases: 8. CDR3 bases: TGTGCCAGCCAGCGGGAGGGGTGGGAGACCCAGTACTTC. This sequence encodes CASQREGWETQYF. The whole variable domain, filled in from reference TRBV30 and TRBJ2-5, reads SQTIHQWPATLVQPVGSPLSLECTVEGTSNPNLYWYRQAAGRGLQLLFYSVGIGQISSEVPQNLSASRPQDRQFILSSKKLLLSDSGFYLCASQREGWETQYFGPGTRLLVL.

A note on this clonotype: This could be a read error, since a much larger clone is one nucleotide away. The chain is built from TRBV3-1 and TRBJ1-3; D gene ambiguous. The V and J ends lost 11 bases and 4 bases respectively, with 3 bases between them. Looked up from germline, CDR1 is LGHDT and CDR2 is YNNKEL (reference sequence). This CDR3 is built from 9 residues. CDR3 sequence reads: CAGGNTIYF. CDR3 DNA: TGTGCCGGCGGAAACACCATATATTTT.

This clonotype was detected ten times or more. The chain recombines TRBV5-1 with TRBJ2-3; 7 bases map to TRBD2. Germline CDR1 SGHRS, CDR2 YFSETQ. With V trimmed by 4 bases and J by 4 bases, 6 bases remained unmatched. There are 14 residues in the CDR3. The CDR3 reads CASSARLAADTQYF. The CDR3 nucleotides are TGCGCCAGCAGCGCACGACTAGCCGCAGATACGCAGTATTTT.

There are many counts of this clonotype. The CDR3 DNA reads TGTGCCAGCAGTCCCCGGGACAGTTCCTACGAGCAGTACTTC. This codes for CASSPRDSSYEQYF. V usage is TRBV12-3 or TRBV12-4 and J usage is TRBJ2-7; 7 bases are a match to TRBD1. The CDR3 consists of 14 residues. Trimming at V came to 5 bases and at J to 1 base, leaving 5 bases not matched to a gene.

Remarks on this clonotype: A read error may be the cause here, since a much bigger clone is one base away. This chain links TRBV6-5 with TRBJ1-2; tentative D call: TRBD1 (6 bases). This CDR3 is built from 14 residues. The V gene lost 5 bases and the J gene lost 5 bases, with 15 bases spanning the gap. CDR1 and CDR2 (germline): MNHEY, SVGAGI. Here the CDR3 DNA reads TGTGCCAGCAGTCACACAACAGGGTATTATGGCTACACCTTC. It translates to CASSHTTGYYGYTF.

In this sample, this clonotype turned up many times. The chain carries TRBV4-1 and TRBJ1-2; tentative D call: TRBD1 (6 bases). V was pared by 0 bases and J by 4 bases, with 15 bases between. Germline V gene lookup returns CDR1 MGHRA and CDR2 YSYEKL. The length of the CDR3 is 16 residues. The CDR3, as DNA: TGCGCCAGCAGCCAAGATTACAGGGCCAGGGGCTATGGCTACACCTTC. It yields the protein CASSQDYRARGYGYTF.

This clonotype showed up just a few times. This sequence joins TRBV2 and TRBJ1-3; D is possibly TRBD1 (6 bases). V was cut by 8 bases and J by 2 bases, with 28 bases left in between. The CDR3 loop spans 19 amino acids. CDR1 and CDR2 (germline): SNHLY, FYNNEI. The CDR3 protein is CASSPRSAGGAVAGNTIYF. The CDR3 nucleotides are TGTGCCAGCTCACCACGATCGGCCGGGGGGGCAGTAGCTGGAAACACCATATATTTT.

The chain carries TRBV29-1 and TRBJ1-2; D is possibly TRBD1 (5 bases). Trimming took 1 base from V and 4 from J, leaving 7 bases between them. CDR1 and CDR2 (germline): SQVTM, ANQGSEA. The CDR3 runs to 12 residues. This chain's CDR3 is CSVEGGSYGYTF. As DNA, the CDR3 is TGCAGCGTTGAAGGGGGCTCCTATGGCTACACCTTC.

Regarding this clonotype: This likely comes from a read error, as the CDR3 has no conserved phenylalanine or tryptophan at its end. V and J are TRBV19 and TRBJ2-1, with 10 bases aligning to TRBD1. The CDR3 has 16 amino acids. Germline V lookup: CDR1 LNHDA, CDR2 SQIVND (reference sequence). With V trimmed by 3 bases and J by 3 bases, 5 bases remained unmatched. CDR3 coding DNA: TGTGCCAGTAGTATCCTCCGGGACAGGGGCTACAATGAGCAGTTCTCC. Protein sequence: CASSILRDRGYNEQFS.

The sample holds many counts of this clonotype. This rearrangement joins TRBV10-2 to TRBJ2-5; 10 bases are a match to TRBD2. The germline V gene has CDR1 WSHSY and CDR2 SAAADI. Germline trimming cut 8 bases from V and 5 bases from J; bases unmatched to any gene: 8. The CDR3 has 14 amino acids. The CDR3 region is CASSLAGVKETQYF. In DNA, the CDR3 is TGCGCCAGCTCTCTAGCGGGGGTTAAGGAGACCCAGTACTTC.

This clonotype was seen ten or more times. V usage is TRBV4-1 and J usage is TRBJ2-3, with 12 nucleotides matching TRBD2. The V and J ends lost 6 bases and 6 bases, in that order; junction bases with no gene match: 7. CDR3 length: 15 residues. Per germline, CDR1 MGHRA and CDR2 YSYEKL. CDR3 sequence reads: CASSRLAGGLDTQYF. As DNA, the CDR3 is TGCGCCAGCAGTCGTCTAGCGGGGGGGCTGGATACGCAGTATTTT.

This clonotype was seen repeatedly, ten times or more. This chain links TRBV5-1 with TRBJ1-2, with TRBD1 matching over 9 bases. Germline V gene data show CDR1 as SGHRS and CDR2 as YFSETQ. The CDR3 spans 15 residues. Germline trimming cut 4 bases from V and 2 bases from J; bases unmatched to any gene: 6. The CDR3 nucleotides are TGCGCCAGCAGCCGCGACGGGACAGGGAACTATGGCTACACCTTC. Amino acid sequence: CASSRDGTGNYGYTF.

This clonotype came up a few times. One base away lies a much larger clone, so this may be a sequencing read error. The rearrangement uses TRBV20-1 and TRBJ2-7; no reliable D call. CDR1 DFQATT and CDR2 SNEGSKA come from the germline V gene (reference sequence). This CDR3 contains 14 residues. Here the CDR3 reads CSVTSGLGSSEQYF. The CDR3 DNA is TGCAGTGTCACCTCCGGCTTAGGCTCCTCCGAGCAGTACTTC.